The 20 T cell receptor beta chains below were found in one sample sequenced in a study of diagnostic markers for celiac disease. TCRdb reanalyzed the reads, giving one entry per CDR3 protein sequence and no DNA. With more than 1,100 distinct CDR3 sequences in the sample, the ten largest clones hold 10% to 15%. Material: either unsorted cells or a sorted T cell fraction (not recorded which). These receptors came from a human donor. This table probably holds off-target reads from a library built for another chain.

The V and J genes are TRBV20-1 and TRBJ2-1. The CDR3 is 12 residues long. The V gene's germline CDR1 is DFQATT and CDR2 SNEGSKA (reference sequence). The CDR3 sequence is CSASTGLDEQFF.

Considering frequency, this clonotype is large (0.1 to 1%). The chain combines TRBV27 with TRBJ2-5. CDR3 length: 14 amino acids. Germline-derived CDR1 and CDR2 are MNHEY and SMNVEV (reference sequence). The CDR3: CASSPIGFVETQYF.

CDR3 residues: CSVEAGGGLAGAVDTQYF. The chain is built from TRBV29-1 and TRBJ2-3; lacking DNA, the TRBD2 call made by TCRdb goes unchecked. CDR3 length equals 18 residues. CDR1 is SQVTM, CDR2 ANQGSEA, per germline.

The chain is built from TRBV7-2 and TRBJ2-3; TCRdb's D call of TRBD2 is untestable without DNA. Germline CDR1 is SGHTA and CDR2 is FQGNSA. The CDR3 sequence is 17 residues long. The CDR3 sequence is CASSFIRRREGSDTQYF.

The chain joins TRBV10-3 to TRBJ1-1; TCRdb indicates TRBD1, and absent DNA this call remains unverified. Germline CDR1 and CDR2: ENHRY and SYGVKD. This CDR3 contains 14 residues. The CDR3 spells CAISEGTVNTEAFF.

The chain carries TRBV20-1 and TRBJ1-5. There are 14 residues in the CDR3. From germline, CDR1 is DFQATT and CDR2 SNEGSKA (reference sequence). CDR3: CSASLGFGNQPQHF.

According to its frequency, this clonotype is medium-sized. The gene calls are TRBV19 and TRBJ2-4. This CDR3 contains 14 residues. Germline V gene data show CDR1 as LNHDA and CDR2 as SQIVND (reference sequence). The CDR3 reads CASSMASAKNIQYF.

J is TRBJ2-1 and V is TRBV10-3; TCRdb lists TRBD2, though no DNA is available to test this call. This CDR3 has 16 residues. Per germline, CDR1 ENHRY and CDR2 SYGVKD. The CDR3 sequence: CAISESASGVNNEQFF.

This chain links TRBV4-1 with TRBJ2-2; TCRdb lists TRBD2, though no DNA is available to test this call. The CDR3 contains 21 residues. The germline gives CDR1 MGHRA, CDR2 YSYEKL. The CDR3 is CASSQRPTYPGLAERGGELFF.

This clonotype shows up as large by frequency. The genes are TRBV6-2 or TRBV6-3 and TRBJ1-5. The CDR3 loop spans 14 amino acids. The germline V gene encodes CDR1 MNHEY and CDR2 SVGEGT. The CDR3: CASRANLRNQPQHF.

The genes are TRBV5-6 and TRBJ2-4. The CDR3 is made up of 12 amino acids. The germline V gene has CDR1 SGHDT and CDR2 YYEEEE. The CDR3 loop is CASSLQRNIQYF.

V is TRBV20-1 and J is TRBJ2-3; without DNA, the TCRdb call of TRBD1 cannot be checked. Germline CDR1 and CDR2: DFQATT and SNEGSKA (reference sequence). The CDR3 consists of 12 residues. Here the CDR3 reads CSAPRVGDTQYF.

This chain joins TRBV7-6 and TRBJ2-1. This CDR3 spans 11 amino acids. Germline V lookup: CDR1 SGHVS, CDR2 FNYEAQ. The chain's CDR3 is CASSLNNEQFF.

V gene TRBV7-2 combines with J gene TRBJ1-1. Germline CDR1 is SGHTA and CDR2 is FQGNSA. The CDR3 loop spans 13 amino acids. This chain's CDR3 is CASSDQWNTEAFF.

The chain links TRBV30 to TRBJ2-7. Per germline, CDR1 GTSNPN and CDR2 SVGIG (reference sequence). This CDR3 is 13 amino acids long. The chain's CDR3 is CAWSEGEPYEQYF.

Judged by frequency, this clonotype is large. The chain recombines TRBV12-3 or TRBV12-4 with TRBJ1-1; the TCRdb call, TRBD1, lacks DNA for checking. CDR3 length: 14 residues. The CDR3 region is CASRPVMVGTEAFF.

The rearrangement links TRBV13 to TRBJ2-6; the TCRdb D gene call, TRBD1, has no DNA to confirm it. CDR3 length: 16 residues. Germline V gives CDR1 PRHDT, CDR2 FYEKMQ (reference sequence). CDR3: CASSRQTGSGANVLTF.

Measured by frequency, this clonotype is large. The chain uses TRBV30 and TRBJ2-1; TCRdb names TRBD2, which stays unverified in the absence of DNA. CDR1 GTSNPN and CDR2 SVGIG come from the germline V gene (reference sequence). The CDR3 covers 14 residues. CDR3 loop: CAWFTSGRSNEQFF.

This clonotype counts as large by frequency. The V and J genes are TRBV7-9 and TRBJ2-1; TCRdb's D call of TRBD2 is untestable without DNA. The CDR3 is 16 residues long. CDR1 and CDR2 from the germline V gene are SEHNR and FQNEAQ (reference sequence). The CDR3 is CASSLRGISSYNEQFF.

This clonotype is called large based on its frequency. This chain links TRBV4-3 with TRBJ2-2. CDR3 size: 16 residues. The V gene's germline CDR1 is LGHNA and CDR2 YSLEER. CDR3: CASSFRSWLGTGELFF.